The source of this T cell receptor (beta chain) is a study of tumor-infiltrating lymphocytes in primary liver carcinoma. Findings and limits, study-wide: Presence in all five tumor regions was observed for only about 8-24% of top clones.

TCR beta cDNA was made from 450 to 600 ng total RNA with a constant-region primer. Employing slightly modified ARM-PCR, three nested multiplex PCR rounds were run, and these gave rise to the TCR beta libraries. A C-beta reverse primer was combined with TRBV1-TRBV30 forward primers in the first two PCR rounds, and each round had roughly 9 cycles. TCRdb reprocessed the multiplex PCR reads with MiXCR, giving one entry per CDR3 protein. The sample yields 95,000 to 100,000 distinct CDR3 sequences, around 71% seen once. The germline gives CDR1 SGHAT, CDR2 FQDESV (reference sequence). The CDR3 runs 14 residues. The V gene lost 6 bases and the J gene lost 8 bases, with 17 bases spanning the gap. Without any cell sorting, about 19-30 mg of bulk tissue yielded co-extracted RNA and DNA. There were only treatment-naive patients, all with chronic HBV infection. Each of the tumor samples contained in excess of 85% viable tumor cells.

Turning to this clonotype: Its target is unknown.

The V and J genes are TRBV11-1 and TRBJ2-1; D is perhaps TRBD1 (7 bases). Input material: liver tumor tissue from sampling region 2. Subset of the sample: tumor region T2, inferior pole. The sequence came from a woman aged 55-70 years with primary liver carcinoma and hepatitis B virus infection. The CDR3 sequence is CASSRTGGSYEQFF. The CDR3 coding sequence is TGTGCCAGCAGTCGGACAGGAGGGTCCTATGAGCAGTTCTTC. Full variable domain (rest looked up from reference TRBV11-1 and TRBJ2-1): EAEVAQSPRYKITEKSQAVAFWCDPISGHATLYWYRQILGQGPELLVQFQDESVVDDSQLPKDRFSAERLKGVDSTLKIQPAELGDSAMYLCASSRTGGSYEQFFGPGTRLTVL.